This T cell receptor beta chain was recorded in a study of identical twins (dated by TCRdb to about 2016). For the wider study: The study deep-sequenced TCR alpha and beta repertoires from monozygotic twins, unrelated adults of various ages and cord blood to test whether fetal clonotypes persist. To rule out contamination, replicate twin experiments were performed at different times with different library preparation protocols.

The CDR3 numbers 16 residues from cysteine through phenylalanine. Kept here is only the CDR3 DNA, which spans 48 bases and is read in frame from base 1. Concerning this clonotype: Its cognate antigen has yet to be identified. Per-base qualities were not stored, and no clone one base away is much larger.

Overall results and qualifications from the work: Abundant cord blood beta clonotypes carried fewer insertions; young adult naive repertoires showed a weaker similar trend, while memory repertoires showed none. Excess twin sharing in beta out-of-frame sequences was weaker because fewer shared sequences lowered the signal-to-noise ratio. In monozygotic twins, recombination models systematically underestimated out-of-frame TCR alpha sharing, but the models matched the sharing seen between unrelated individuals. Because the same donors could not be followed over many years, conclusions were based on cross-sectional statistical analysis. Compared with coincidental sharing between unrelated individuals, out-of-frame TCR alpha sequences shared between twins had an excess of sequences with low generation probability. Invariant T cells such as MAIT and iNKT could partly confound zero-insertion analyses, although diverse VJ usage argued against such confounding for most clonotypes.

Every donor was a healthy Caucasian. The twin cohort consisted of three pairs of female monozygotic twins, all aged about 18 to 30 years. Positive isolation kits from Invitrogen were used to isolate CD4+ and CD8+ T cell populations. The receptor library was made with 5' RACE. For sequencing, an Illumina HiSeq 2000 was employed. Template switching introduced a universal primer binding site; the final cDNA contained a unique molecular identifier, enabling accurate counting of TCR cDNA molecules. Specific primers in the conserved constant-segment region were used to synthesize first-strand cDNA for the TCR alpha and beta chains. To control for contamination, every cDNA library was double barcoded, receiving both a SMART-Mk sample barcode and Illumina barcodes. TruSeq adapter sequences, together with Illumina sample barcodes, were added in two successive PCR steps. TCR alpha and beta cDNA libraries were sequenced on the Illumina HiSeq platform with custom primers. In the original analysis: MiGEC was used to process raw reads and extract unique molecular identifiers, and MiXCR was used to find CDR3 positions. For each individual, recombination models were inferred using an EM algorithm with the repgenHMM and IGoR tools. Shared clonotype analysis was performed with the tcR package in R, normalizing sharing by the product of cloneset sizes. To study raw recombination free of thymic and clonal selection effects, out-of-frame nonproductive sequences were analyzed. TCRdb itself trimmed the public reads at Q25 with fastp, ran MiXCR and retained productive beta chains. A single entry per CDR3 protein holds the most common genes and DNA from its merged rows. It is TCRdb's table, rather than the study itself, that gives the V and J calls and clone size. Counted in this sample were some 500,000 distinct CDR3 sequences; more than 13% of them appeared once. The ten largest clones represent about 0.97% of the sample.

These records were also assigned to another study, of yellow fever vaccine responses in identical twins. The second publication reports: The authors reported that the T cell response to vaccination in identical twins appeared partly convergent and partly personalized. Focusing on identical twins, the study followed the T cell clones that responded to the vaccine, and did so with precision.

The chain joins TRBV21-1 to TRBJ1-5; the DNA was not compared with TRBD1, the D call given in the table. TRBV21-1 is given as a pseudogene. The sequenced material came from CD4+ T cells sorted from blood. This receptor was identified in a woman aged 18-35 years in good health. The DNA sequence reads TGTGCCAGCAGCAAAGTTAAGGGGGCTGGCAATCAGCCCCAGCATTTT. This translates into CASSKVKGAGNQPQHF.